This T cell receptor beta chain was retrieved from a study of T cells in Graves' hyperthyroidism and ophthalmopathy. A patient was excluded if there was uncontrolled infection, other autoimmune disease, pregnancy or lactation. Germline V CDR1 and CDR2: SGHTA, FQGTGA. This CDR3 comprises 14 residues. V was clipped by 5 bases and J by 2 bases, with 9 bases between them. Amplified TCR beta CDR3 regions derived from RNA transcripts. Initially, a first-round RT-PCR of the TCR CDR3 employed the HTBI primer set. TCRdb reprocessed the multiplex PCR reads with MiXCR, giving one entry per CDR3 protein. The sample comprises about 570,000 distinct CDR3 sequences, under 60% of which are singletons, and about 20% rests with the top ten.

This receptor was obtained from an adult woman with Graves' disease, either hyperthyroidism or ophthalmopathy (not recorded which). Sequenced material: peripheral blood or thyroid tissue (not recorded which). The chain carries TRBV7-3 and TRBJ1-4, with a weak D call TRBD1 (5 bases). The CDR3 reads CASSEGNTNEKLFF. The DNA of the CDR3 is TGTGCCAGCAGCGAGGGGAACACTAATGAAAAACTGTTTTTT.